Listed here are 15 T cell receptor beta chains from one sample, sequenced in a study of T cell responses to AZD1222 COVID-19 vaccine (dated by TCRdb to about 2021). The time point label on this specimen signifies: about 28 days (+/-7) after the second vaccine dose. The protocol used for the library was the immunoSEQ multiplex PCR assay. As stored in TCRdb, this immuneACCESS dataset retains in-frame rearrangements with V and J assigned. A fraction of the clones does not appear; measured against another copy, unresolved V genes explain less than half of the discrepancy, and the remainder lacks a known reason. In this sample the table shows 100,000 to 150,000 clones, 91% of which occur a single time. Of the sample, 1.5% to 2% is held by the ten largest clones. Sequences were derived from peripheral blood, sampled 28 days after the second AZD1222 dose. These TCRs come from an adult who received the AZD1222 COVID-19 vaccine.

The chain recombines TRBV4-1 with TRBJ1-1, with D perhaps matching TRBD1 (5 bases). This CDR3 is 16 amino acids long. From germline, CDR1 is MGHRA and CDR2 YSYEKL. V was clipped by 2 bases and J by 5 bases, with 18 bases between them. The CDR3 here is CASSQRPVRGKTEAFF. The DNA for the CDR3 is TGCGCCAGCAGCCAACGACCCGTGCGGGGGAAGACTGAAGCTTTCTTT.

This rearrangement joins TRBV5-4 to TRBJ2-5; 8 bases are a match to TRBD2. CDR3 length equals 14 residues. Germline trimming cut 4 bases from V and 3 bases from J; bases unmatched to any gene: 5. CDR1 is SGHNT, CDR2 YYREEE, per germline (reference sequence). The CDR3 coding sequence is TGTGCCAGCAGCCCCGGGGGGGTAGAAGAGACCCAGTACTTC. Protein product: CASSPGGVEETQYF.

In this sample, this clone turned up many times. The chain couples TRBV6-2 or TRBV6-3 to TRBJ2-7; D is undetermined. Germline loops: CDR1 MNHEY, CDR2 SVGEGT. The CDR3 covers 16 residues. Trimming removed 0 bases from V and 2 bases from J, with 14 bases in between. The CDR3 nucleotides are TGTGCCAGCAGTTACTCGAAAAACAGCCCTACCTACGAGCAGTACGTC. It translates to CASSYSKNSPTYEQYV.

The chain combines TRBV5-5 with TRBJ1-2; 8 positions agree with TRBD1. Germline CDR1 SGHKS, CDR2 YYEKEE (reference sequence). The CDR3 loop spans 20 amino acids. The J segment lost 5 bases and the V segment lost 4 bases, leaving 25 bases of the junction unmatched. CDR3 protein: CASSPGQVRGGFGDLYGYTF. In DNA form, the CDR3 reads TGTGCCAGCAGCCCGGGACAGGTTCGGGGGGGCTTTGGGGACCTTTATGGCTACACCTTC.

The J gene is TRBJ1-4, the V gene TRBV7-9; D is unclear. The V gene lost 5 bases and the J gene lost 0 bases, with 10 bases spanning the gap. Per the germline V gene, CDR1 is SEHNR and CDR2 is FQNEAQ (reference sequence). The CDR3 covers 15 residues. The CDR3 DNA sequence: TGTGCCAGCAGCCATCCGGGTTCAACTAATGAAAAACTGTTTTTT. Amino acid sequence: CASSHPGSTNEKLFF.

This chain uses TRBV18 with TRBJ2-3; no reliable D call. Per the germline V gene, CDR1 is KGHSH and CDR2 is LQKENI. This CDR3 is 18 amino acids long. Trimming took off 3 bases at V and 2 bases at J, with 21 bases between the two ends. The DNA of the CDR3 is TGTGCCAGCTCACCGCCGATCTTAGATATTGAATCCACAGATACGCAGTATTTT. This gives the protein CASSPPILDIESTDTQYF.

Concerning this clone: The same CDR3 arises from other DNA sequences in this sample as well. V is TRBV7-3 and J is TRBJ2-3; unclear D gene. This CDR3 is 14 amino acids long. Trimming pared 1 base from V and 0 bases from J, leaving 5 bases between. Germline lookup yields CDR1 SGHTA and CDR2 FQGTGA. CDR3: CASSLSGSTDTQYF. CDR3 bases: TGTGCCAGCAGCTTAAGTGGTAGCACAGATACGCAGTATTTT.

This chain connects TRBV6-6 to TRBJ2-2, with 14 bases fitting TRBD2. The CDR3 runs 16 residues. CDR1 and CDR2 (germline): MNHNY, SVGAGI (reference sequence). Trimming removed 6 bases from V and 6 bases from J; junction bases left unmatched: 6. DNA for the CDR3: TGTGCCAGCAGCCTGGGGACTAGCGGGAGTGCCGGGGAGCTGTTTTTT. Its translation is CASSLGTSGSAGELFF.

The chain combines TRBV3-1 (or the pseudogene TRBV3-2) with TRBJ1-2; no reliable D call. Trimming removed 2 bases at V and 7 bases at J, with 8 bases between. Germline CDR1 LGHDT, CDR2 YNNKEL (reference sequence). The CDR3 runs 12 residues. The CDR3 region has the DNA TGTGCCAGCAGCCAAAGCACTATTGGCTACACCTTC. Translating it yields CASSQSTIGYTF.

This chain connects TRBV5-4 to TRBJ2-3, with D hard to call. Germline V gene sequence: CDR1 SGHNT, CDR2 YYREEE (reference sequence). Trimming stripped 2 bases from V and 3 bases from J, with 10 bases between. The CDR3 is 14 amino acids. The CDR3 reads CASSFWGRTDTQYF. CDR3 sequence (DNA): TGTGCCAGCAGCTTTTGGGGTAGGACAGATACGCAGTATTTT.

This chain connects TRBV19 to TRBJ2-1, with D perhaps TRBD2 (6 bases). Looked up from germline, CDR1 is LNHDA and CDR2 is SQIVND (reference sequence). Trimming shortened V by 0 bases and J by 0 bases, and 9 bases separated the two germline ends. This CDR3 spans 16 amino acids. Here the CDR3 DNA reads TGTGCCAGTAGTATAGAGCGGGGAGGCTCCTACAATGAGCAGTTCTTC. It encodes CASSIERGGSYNEQFF.

The chain is built from TRBV30 and TRBJ1-1, with unresolved D. From germline, CDR1 is GTSNPN and CDR2 SVGIG (reference sequence). CDR3 length: 12 amino acids. The V and J ends lost 6 bases and 1 base respectively, with 9 bases between them. As DNA, the CDR3 is TGTGCCTGTAAACCCGGGAACACTGAAGCTTTCTTT. It is translated as CACKPGNTEAFF. The full variable domain, with the rest looked up from reference TRBV30 and TRBJ1-1, is SQTIHQWPATLVQPVGSPLSLECTVEGTSNPNLYWYRQAAGRGLQLLFYSVGIGQISSEVPQNLSASRPQDRQFILSSKKLLLSDSGFYLCACKPGNTEAFFGQGTRLTVV.

This chain uses TRBV19 with TRBJ2-1, with 10 bases lining up with TRBD2. CDR1 LNHDA and CDR2 SQIVND come from the germline V gene (reference sequence). Trimming took 4 bases from V and 5 from J; bases not matched to a gene: 11. The CDR3 runs to 17 residues. The CDR3 spells CASSTLAGAGRNNEQFF. CDR3 in DNA: TGTGCCAGTAGTACCCTAGCGGGAGCGGGCAGGAACAATGAGCAGTTCTTC.

The chain couples TRBV6-5 to TRBJ2-2, with 8 nucleotides matching TRBD1. This CDR3 is built from 13 residues. Trimming cost V 7 bases and J 7 bases; bases outside gene matches: 5. CDR1 and CDR2 (germline): MNHEY, SVGAGI. In nucleotides, the CDR3 is TGTGCCAGCATGGCAGGGGGCGGCGGGGAGCTGTTTTTT. Protein product: CASMAGGGGELFF.

The chain combines TRBV7-8 with TRBJ1-1; D not resolved. This CDR3 is built from 13 residues. With 2 bases removed from V and 4 bases from J, the gap between germline ends came to 8 bases. Germline V gene sequence: CDR1 SGHVS, CDR2 FQNEAQ. The CDR3 nucleotides are TGTGCCAGCAGCTTAAATAGGGCCACTGAAGCTTTCTTT. Its translation: CASSLNRATEAFF.